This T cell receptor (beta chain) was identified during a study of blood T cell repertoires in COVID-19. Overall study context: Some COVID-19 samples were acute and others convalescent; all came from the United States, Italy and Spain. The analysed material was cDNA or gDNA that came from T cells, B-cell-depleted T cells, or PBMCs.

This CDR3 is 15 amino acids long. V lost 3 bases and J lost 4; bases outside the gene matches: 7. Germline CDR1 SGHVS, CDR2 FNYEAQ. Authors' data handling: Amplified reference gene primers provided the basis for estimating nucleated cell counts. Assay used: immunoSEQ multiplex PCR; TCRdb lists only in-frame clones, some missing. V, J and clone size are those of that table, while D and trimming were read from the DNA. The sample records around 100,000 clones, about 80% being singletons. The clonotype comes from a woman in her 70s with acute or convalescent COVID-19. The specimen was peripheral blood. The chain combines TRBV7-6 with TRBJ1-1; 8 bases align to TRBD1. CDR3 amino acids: CASSLQTGGVTEAFF. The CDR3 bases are TGTGCCAGCAGCTTGCAAACAGGGGGAGTCACTGAAGCTTTCTTT.